A single sample gave rise to the 26 T cell receptor beta chains below, sequenced in a study of T cell repertoires in cytomegalovirus infection. TCRdb ran MiXCR on the reads and lists one entry per CDR3 protein. The sample lists some 920,000 distinct CDR3 sequences; around a third were seen once. Their antigens remain unidentified. The sample consisted of cultured CD8+ T cells from PBMCs, taken from culture after CMV antigen stimulation. Receptors were obtained from a human donor in good health (CMV status not recorded). Some clones in this sample may be carry-over from other donors' samples.

V is TRBV5-6 and J is TRBJ2-7; D call uncertain. Germline V lookup: CDR1 SGHDT, CDR2 YYEEEE. V was cut by 4 bases and J by 4 bases, with 12 bases left in between. The CDR3 extends over 13 amino acids. The CDR3 sequence: CASSPNPGYEQYF. CDR3 DNA: TGTGCCAGCAGCCCCAACCCGGGTTACGAGCAGTACTTC.

This clonotype is a singleton in its sample. This sequence joins TRBV27 and TRBJ2-1, with 8 bases fitting TRBD1. Germline-derived CDR1 and CDR2 are MNHEY and SMNVEV (reference sequence). The CDR3 covers 18 residues. V lost 5 bases to trimming and J lost 0 bases; unmatched junction nucleotides: 12. Here the CDR3 reads CASSPGTGPASSYNEQFF. CDR3 in DNA: TGTGCCAGCAGTCCGGGGACAGGCCCAGCGAGCTCCTACAATGAGCAGTTCTTC.

This clonotype showed up just a few times. The V and J genes are TRBV5-6 and TRBJ2-7; 8 bases are a match to TRBD1. The CDR3 length is 13 residues. V lost 6 bases to trimming and J lost 0 bases; unmatched junction nucleotides: 2. Germline lookup yields CDR1 SGHDT and CDR2 YYEEEE. CDR3: CASTGTGSYEQYV. The CDR3 coding sequence is TGTGCCAGCACCGGGACAGGCTCCTACGAGCAGTACGTC.

This clonotype was picked up a small number of times. The V and J genes are TRBV6-1 and TRBJ1-1; D may be TRBD1 (5 bases). V was trimmed by 7 bases and J by 6 bases, leaving 15 bases between them. CDR1 MNHNS and CDR2 SASEGT come from the germline V gene. The CDR3 length is 13 residues. Here the CDR3 reads CASIGGRYPEAFF. Written as DNA, the CDR3 is TGTGCCAGCATCGGGGGAAGGTACCCTGAAGCTTTCTTT.

The chain has TRBV19 and TRBJ2-7; a possible D gene is TRBD2 (6 bases). This CDR3 comprises 17 residues. V was trimmed by 5 bases and J by 0 bases, leaving 20 bases between them. The germline gives CDR1 LNHDA, CDR2 SQIVND (reference sequence). CDR3 in DNA: TGTGCCAGTAGTCCCGGGGAAGTTGGACTACCCTCCTACGAGCAGTACTTC. Amino acid sequence: CASSPGEVGLPSYEQYF.

V usage is TRBV19 and J usage is TRBJ2-5; D remains ambiguous. Germline assignment: CDR1 LNHDA and CDR2 SQIVND (reference sequence). V was pared by 4 bases and J by 5 bases, with 14 bases between. This CDR3 is 14 amino acids long. CDR3 loop: CASSTLTNRETQYF. In nucleotides, the CDR3 is TGTGCCAGTAGTACTCTAACTAATCGGGAGACCCAGTACTTC.

The chain carries TRBV7-9 and TRBJ2-5; D perhaps matches TRBD2 (6 bases). V dropped 5 bases and J dropped 5 bases, with 15 bases sitting between them. CDR1 is SEHNR, CDR2 FQNEAQ, per germline (reference sequence). The CDR3 spans 14 residues. In DNA form, the CDR3 reads TGTGCCAGCAGCCCATGGGGAGGAGGCGAGACCCAGTACTTC. This codes for CASSPWGGGETQYF. Variable domain in full (rest from reference TRBV7-9 and TRBJ2-5): DTGVSQNPRHKITKRGQNVTFRCDPISEHNRLYWYRQTLGQGPEFLTYFQNEAQLEKSRLLSDRFSAERPKGSFSTLEIQRTEQGDSAMYLCASSPWGGGETQYFGPGTRLLVL.

The J gene is TRBJ2-2, the V gene TRBV7-6; D is unresolved. Germline values: CDR1 SGHVS, CDR2 FNYEAQ. The CDR3 extends over 17 amino acids. V lost 5 bases and J lost 0, with 16 bases in between. CDR3: CASSLRGVAANTGELFF. CDR3 coding DNA: TGTGCCAGCAGCCTCCGTGGGGTGGCGGCGAACACCGGGGAGCTGTTTTTT.

Of note for this clonotype: This clone may be a read error of a much larger clone one base away. The V and J genes are TRBV6-5 and TRBJ1-3; D not certain. Germline lookup yields CDR1 MNHEY and CDR2 SVGAGI. The CDR3 length is 15 residues. CDR3 amino acids: CASSVLVNSGNNIYF. CDR3 DNA sequence: TGTGCCAGCAGTGTCCTTGTTAACTCTGGAAACAACATATATTTT.

As DNA, the CDR3 is TGTGCCAGCAGCTCACCCACTATTACAGGGAACCCTTATGGCTACACCTTC. Its protein product is CASSSPTITGNPYGYTF. The chain combines TRBV7-9 with TRBJ1-2; a weak D match, TRBD1 (6 bases). This CDR3 has 17 amino acids. Per the germline V gene, CDR1 is SEHNR and CDR2 is FQNEAQ (reference sequence). V dropped 4 bases and J dropped 5 bases, with 23 bases sitting between them.

This clonotype was counted only a few times. J is TRBJ2-1 and V is TRBV6-1; 9 bases map to TRBD2. The CDR3 contains 17 residues. Germline V gene lookup returns CDR1 MNHNS and CDR2 SASEGT. V lost 1 base to trimming and J lost 2 bases; unmatched junction nucleotides: 6. CDR3 in amino acids: CASSEEAAGGPYNEQFF. The CDR3 region has the DNA TGTGCCAGCAGTGAAGAGGCTGCGGGGGGGCCCTACAATGAGCAGTTCTTC.

V gene TRBV5-6 combines with J gene TRBJ2-7; 7 positions agree with TRBD1. There are 15 residues in the CDR3. The junction had 10 bases not matched to a gene; V was cut back by 4 bases and J by 3 bases. CDR1 SGHDT and CDR2 YYEEEE come from the germline V gene. The CDR3 region is CASSHHGGQVYEQYV. CDR3 nucleotides: TGTGCCAGCAGCCACCACGGTGGACAGGTCTACGAGCAGTACGTC.

This rearrangement joins TRBV2 to TRBJ1-2; tentatively, D is TRBD1 (6 bases). Germline CDR1 is SNHLY and CDR2 is FYNNEI. Trimming stripped 6 bases from V and 4 bases from J, with 18 bases between. CDR3 length equals 15 residues. The CDR3 reads CASSPMDSHVYGYTF. The DNA of the CDR3 is TGTGCCAGCAGCCCTATGGACAGTCATGTCTATGGCTACACCTTC.

The chain joins TRBV18 to TRBJ2-1; tentatively, D is TRBD1 (5 bases). This CDR3 has 16 amino acids. Germline V gene data show CDR1 as KGHSH and CDR2 as LQKENI. The germline V and J ends were trimmed by 2 bases and 2 bases, with 13 bases remaining between them. In DNA form, the CDR3 reads TGTGCCAGCTCACCAGGTAGGCAGGGCGCCTACAATGAGCAGTTCTTC. It yields the protein CASSPGRQGAYNEQFF.

This clonotype was counted a few times. The CDR3: CASSWEADTQYF. The CDR3 DNA reads as TGTGCCAGCAGCTGGGAGGCAGATACGCAGTATTTT. The chain is built from TRBV7-9 and TRBJ2-3, with D perhaps TRBD2 (6 bases). The CDR3 covers 12 residues. V lost 4 bases to trimming and J lost 4 bases, with 6 bases between them. Germline V lookup: CDR1 SEHNR, CDR2 FQNEAQ (reference sequence). Full variable domain (outside the CDR3, taken from reference TRBV7-9 and TRBJ2-3): DTGVSQNPRHKITKRGQNVTFRCDPISEHNRLYWYRQTLGQGPEFLTYFQNEAQLEKSRLLSDRFSAERPKGSFSTLEIQRTEQGDSAMYLCASSWEADTQYFGPGTRLTVL.

This clonotype was seen once. The chain is built from TRBV29-1 and TRBJ1-4; D is undetermined. Germline CDR1 reads SQVTM; CDR2 reads ANQGSEA. CDR3 size: 14 residues. Trimming pared 0 bases from V and 8 bases from J, leaving 13 bases between. CDR3 residues: CSVEDPDLGEKLFF. DNA for the CDR3: TGCAGCGTTGAAGATCCAGACTTGGGGGAAAAACTGTTTTTT.

This clonotype was recorded only once. V is TRBV19 and J is TRBJ2-5; 7 positions match TRBD1. J gave up 7 bases and V 7 bases, and 15 bases lay outside the gene matches. The CDR3 totals 15 residues. The germline V gene has CDR1 LNHDA and CDR2 SQIVND (reference sequence). The CDR3 reads CASTPGQLSFGTQYF. DNA for the CDR3: TGTGCCAGTACCCCGGGACAGCTATCTTTCGGGACCCAGTACTTC.

For the CDR3, the DNA is TGTGCCAGCAGCGTAGAGGGACGACGGCCCGGGGAGCTGTTTTTT. It is translated as CASSVEGRRPGELFF. The chain has TRBV9 and TRBJ2-2; D tentatively fits TRBD1 or TRBD2 (5 bases each). Trimming took 0 bases from V and 6 from J, leaving 12 bases between them. CDR3 length: 15 residues. CDR1 SGDLS and CDR2 YYNGEE come from the germline V gene.

This clonotype was picked up many times. This chain links TRBV7-6 with TRBJ2-2, with 8 bases matching TRBD1. The CDR3 is 16 residues long. Germline V gene data show CDR1 as SGHVS and CDR2 as FNYEAQ. Trimming removed 4 bases from V and 4 bases from J; junction bases left unmatched: 8. The chain's CDR3 is CASSYGQGLGTGELFF. As DNA, the CDR3 is TGTGCCAGCAGCTACGGACAGGGTTTGGGCACCGGGGAGCTGTTTTTT.

The V call is TRBV11-2, the J call TRBJ2-7; weak D call: TRBD1 (5 bases). The CDR3 is 13 amino acids. Trimming left V 3 bases short and J 3 bases short, with 9 bases between. CDR1 is SGHAT and CDR2 is FQNNGV in the germline V gene. The CDR3 reads CASSFRQHYEQYV. The CDR3 region has the DNA TGTGCCAGCAGCTTTCGACAGCACTACGAGCAGTACGTC.

The chain links TRBV6-1 to TRBJ1-5; 11 bases are a match to TRBD1. This CDR3 has 17 amino acids. The ends lost 1 base at V and 4 bases at J; junction bases unmatched: 6. Germline CDR1 reads MNHNS; CDR2 reads SASEGT. CDR3 protein: CASSEDWTGGINQPQHF. CDR3 coding DNA: TGTGCCAGCAGTGAAGACTGGACAGGGGGCATAAATCAGCCCCAGCATTTT.

This clonotype was seen a handful of times. This chain connects TRBV6-6 to TRBJ1-5; no definite D call. This CDR3 region has 14 residues. V dropped 4 bases and J dropped 2 bases, with 9 bases sitting between them. CDR1 MNHNY and CDR2 SVGAGI come from the germline V gene (reference sequence). The CDR3 DNA sequence: TGTGCCAGCAGTTCCGACTATGGCAATCAGCCCCAGCATTTT. It yields the protein CASSSDYGNQPQHF.

The chain carries TRBV29-1 and TRBJ1-2; D is unclear. V was pared by 7 bases and J by 8 bases, with 17 bases between. CDR1 and CDR2 from the germline V gene are SQVTM and ANQGSEA. The CDR3 consists of 12 residues. CDR3 nucleotide sequence: TGCAGCGCCCCTGGGGAATATGGCGGCTACACCTTC. This translates into CSAPGEYGGYTF.

This clonotype was seen at least ten times. The gene calls are TRBV7-6 and TRBJ1-2; D remains unclear. The germline gives CDR1 SGHVS, CDR2 FNYEAQ. V lost 1 base to trimming and J lost 7 bases, with 10 bases between them. This CDR3 has 13 residues. CDR3 nucleotides: TGTGCCAGCAGCTTAGAAGAGTACCTTGGCTACACCTTC. Its translation is CASSLEEYLGYTF.

This clonotype was seen ten or more times. The rearrangement links TRBV7-6 to TRBJ2-1, with TRBD2 matching 10 bases. The CDR3 spans 17 residues. V was pared by 5 bases and J by 0 bases, with 7 bases of the junction left unmatched. Germline lookup yields CDR1 SGHVS and CDR2 FNYEAQ. CDR3 residues: CASSQRTSGSSYNEQFF. For the CDR3, the DNA is TGTGCCAGCAGCCAAAGGACTAGCGGTAGCTCCTACAATGAGCAGTTCTTC.

The rearrangement uses TRBV7-9 and TRBJ1-1; no clear D gene. The CDR3 has 13 amino acids. Trimming left V 0 bases short and J 7 bases short, with 9 bases between. CDR1 is SEHNR, CDR2 FQNEAQ, per germline (reference sequence). In nucleotides, the CDR3 is TGTGCCAGCAGCTTAGCGCTGGGTAATGAAGCTTTCTTT. This translates into CASSLALGNEAFF.